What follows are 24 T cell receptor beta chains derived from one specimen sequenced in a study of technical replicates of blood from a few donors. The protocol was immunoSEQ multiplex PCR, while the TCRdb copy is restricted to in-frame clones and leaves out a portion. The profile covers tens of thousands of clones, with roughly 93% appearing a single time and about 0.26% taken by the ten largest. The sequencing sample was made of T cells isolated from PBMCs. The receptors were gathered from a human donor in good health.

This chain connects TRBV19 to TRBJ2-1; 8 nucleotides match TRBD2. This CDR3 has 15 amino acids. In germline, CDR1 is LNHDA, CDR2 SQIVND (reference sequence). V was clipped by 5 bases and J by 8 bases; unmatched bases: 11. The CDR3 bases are TGTGCCAGTAGTCGGGGGGGCGGGTCTTGGGATGAGCAGTTCTTC. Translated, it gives CASSRGGGSWDEQFF.

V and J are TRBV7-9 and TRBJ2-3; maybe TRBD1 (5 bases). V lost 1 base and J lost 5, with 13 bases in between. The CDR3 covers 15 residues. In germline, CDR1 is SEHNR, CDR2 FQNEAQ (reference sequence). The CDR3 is CASSLGPGLGDTQYF. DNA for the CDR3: TGTGCCAGCAGCTTAGGTCCAGGGCTGGGAGATACGCAGTATTTT. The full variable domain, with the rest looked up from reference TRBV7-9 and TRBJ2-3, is DTGVSQNPRHKITKRGQNVTFRCDPISEHNRLYWYRQTLGQGPEFLTYFQNEAQLEKSRLLSDRFSAERPKGSFSTLEIQRTEQGDSAMYLCASSLGPGLGDTQYFGPGTRLTVL.

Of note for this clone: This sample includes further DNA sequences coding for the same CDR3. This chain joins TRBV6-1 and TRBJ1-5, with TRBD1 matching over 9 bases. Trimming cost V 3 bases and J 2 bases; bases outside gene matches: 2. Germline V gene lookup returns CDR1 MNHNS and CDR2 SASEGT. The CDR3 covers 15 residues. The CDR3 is CASSEGDRGNQPQHF. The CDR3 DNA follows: TGTGCCAGCAGTGAGGGGGACAGGGGCAATCAGCCCCAGCATTTT.

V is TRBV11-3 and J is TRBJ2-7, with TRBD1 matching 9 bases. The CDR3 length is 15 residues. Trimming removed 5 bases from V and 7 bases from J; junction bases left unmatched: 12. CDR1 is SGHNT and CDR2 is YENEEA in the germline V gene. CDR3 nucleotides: TGTGCCAGCAGCGAAAAGGGACAGGGCCTATGGGAGCAGTACTTC. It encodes CASSEKGQGLWEQYF.

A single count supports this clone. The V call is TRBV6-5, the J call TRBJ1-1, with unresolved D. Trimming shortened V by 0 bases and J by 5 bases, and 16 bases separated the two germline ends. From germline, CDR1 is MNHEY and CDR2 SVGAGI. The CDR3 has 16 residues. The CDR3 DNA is TGTGCCAGCAGTTACTCGTTCGAGTTTGGCGGGACTGAAGCTTTCTTT. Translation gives CASSYSFEFGGTEAFF.

The CDR3 reads CASSQADRVIQPQHF. CDR3 bases: TGCGCCAGCAGCCAAGCGGACAGGGTAATACAGCCCCAGCATTTT. The chain joins TRBV4-1 to TRBJ1-5; 8 bases align to TRBD1. V shed 1 base and J 7 bases; nucleotides not matched to a gene: 6. Germline V gene sequence: CDR1 MGHRA, CDR2 YSYEKL. The CDR3 contains 15 residues.

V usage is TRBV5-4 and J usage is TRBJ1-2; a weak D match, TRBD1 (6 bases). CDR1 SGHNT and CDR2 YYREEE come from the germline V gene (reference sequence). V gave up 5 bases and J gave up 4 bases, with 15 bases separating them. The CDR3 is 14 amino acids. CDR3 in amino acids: CASRQDRSFYGYTF. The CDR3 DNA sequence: TGTGCCAGCAGACAGGACAGATCATTCTATGGCTACACCTTC.

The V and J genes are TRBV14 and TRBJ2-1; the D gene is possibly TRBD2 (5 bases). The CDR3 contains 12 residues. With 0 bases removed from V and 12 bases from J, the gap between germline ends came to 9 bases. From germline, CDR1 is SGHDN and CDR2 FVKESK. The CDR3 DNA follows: TGTGCCAGCAGCCAAGATAGCGCGGCGCAGTTCTTC. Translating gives CASSQDSAAQFF. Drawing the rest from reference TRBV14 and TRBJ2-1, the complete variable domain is EAGVTQFPSHSVIEKGQTVTLRCDPISGHDNLYWYRRVMGKEIKFLLHFVKESKQDESGMPNNRFLAERTGGTYSTLKVQPAELEDSGVYFCASSQDSAAQFFGPGTRLTVL.

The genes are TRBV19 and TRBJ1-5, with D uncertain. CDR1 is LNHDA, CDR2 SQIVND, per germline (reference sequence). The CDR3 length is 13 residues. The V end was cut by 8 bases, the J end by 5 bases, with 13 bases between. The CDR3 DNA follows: TGTGCCAGTTCTGATGCGGGAGATCAGCCCCAGCATTTT. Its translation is CASSDAGDQPQHF.

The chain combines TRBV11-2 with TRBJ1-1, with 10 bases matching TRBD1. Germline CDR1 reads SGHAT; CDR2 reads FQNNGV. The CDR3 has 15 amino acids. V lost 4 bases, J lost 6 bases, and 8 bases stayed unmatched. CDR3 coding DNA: TGTGCCAGCAGCTCCCGGGGACAGGGGAGGCCTGAAGCTTTCTTT. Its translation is CASSSRGQGRPEAFF.

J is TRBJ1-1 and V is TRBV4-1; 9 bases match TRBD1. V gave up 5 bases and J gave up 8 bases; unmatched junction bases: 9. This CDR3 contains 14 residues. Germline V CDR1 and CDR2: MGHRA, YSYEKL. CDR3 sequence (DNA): TGCGCCAGCAGCAGTCACGGACAGGGGACCGAAGCTTTCTTT. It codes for CASSSHGQGTEAFF.

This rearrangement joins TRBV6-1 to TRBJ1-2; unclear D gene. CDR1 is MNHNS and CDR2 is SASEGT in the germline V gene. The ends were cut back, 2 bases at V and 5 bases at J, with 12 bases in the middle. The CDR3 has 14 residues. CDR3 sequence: CASSEPGEIYGYTF. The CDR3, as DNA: TGTGCCAGCAGTGAACCGGGTGAGATTTATGGCTACACCTTC.

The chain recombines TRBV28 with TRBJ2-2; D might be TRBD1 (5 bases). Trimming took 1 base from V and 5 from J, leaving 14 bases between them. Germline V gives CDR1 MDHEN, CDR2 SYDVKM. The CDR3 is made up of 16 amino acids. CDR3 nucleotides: TGTGCCAGCAGTTTATCTACGCAGGGTTGGACCGGGGAGCTGTTTTTT. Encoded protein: CASSLSTQGWTGELFF. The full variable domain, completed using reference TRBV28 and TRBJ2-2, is DVKVTQSSRYLVKRTGEKVFLECVQDMDHENMFWYRQDPGLGLRLIYFSYDVKMKEKGDIPEGYSVSREKKERFSLILESASTNQTSMYLCASSLSTQGWTGELFFGEGSRLTVL.

The CDR3 DNA follows: TGTGCCAGCAGCTTGGGAGGGACACTGAACACTGAAGCTTTCTTT. This sequence encodes CASSLGGTLNTEAFF. The chain links TRBV5-4 to TRBJ1-1; possibly TRBD1 for D (6 bases). Germline-derived CDR1 and CDR2 are SGHNT and YYREEE (reference sequence). The CDR3 loop spans 15 amino acids. The V end lost 0 bases, the J end lost 0 bases, and 9 bases lay between the germline ends.

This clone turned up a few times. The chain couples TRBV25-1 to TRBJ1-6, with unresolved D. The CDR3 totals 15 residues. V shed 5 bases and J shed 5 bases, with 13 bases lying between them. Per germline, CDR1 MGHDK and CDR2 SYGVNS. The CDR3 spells CASSIGPGDNSPLHF. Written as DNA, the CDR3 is TGTGCCAGCAGTATTGGTCCGGGTGATAATTCACCCCTCCACTTT. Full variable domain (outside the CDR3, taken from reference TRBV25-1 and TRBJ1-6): EADIYQTPRYLVIGTGKKITLECSQTMGHDKMYWYQQDPGMELHLIHYSYGVNSTEKGDLSSESTVSRIRTEHFPLTLESARPSHTSQYLCASSIGPGDNSPLHFGNGTRLTVT.

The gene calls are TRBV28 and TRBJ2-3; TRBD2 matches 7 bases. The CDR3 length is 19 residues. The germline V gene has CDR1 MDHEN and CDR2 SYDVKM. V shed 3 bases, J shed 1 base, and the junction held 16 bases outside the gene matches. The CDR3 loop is CASSFSLAESLVGTDTQYF. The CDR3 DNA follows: TGTGCCAGCAGTTTCAGCCTAGCGGAATCCCTAGTGGGCACAGATACGCAGTATTTT. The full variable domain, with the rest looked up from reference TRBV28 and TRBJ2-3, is DVKVTQSSRYLVKRTGEKVFLECVQDMDHENMFWYRQDPGLGLRLIYFSYDVKMKEKGDIPEGYSVSREKKERFSLILESASTNQTSMYLCASSFSLAESLVGTDTQYFGPGTRLTVL.

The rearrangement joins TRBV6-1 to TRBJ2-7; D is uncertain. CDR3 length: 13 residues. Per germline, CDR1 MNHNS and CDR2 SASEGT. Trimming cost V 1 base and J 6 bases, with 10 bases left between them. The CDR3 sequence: CASSEGDMGEQYF. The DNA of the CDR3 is TGTGCCAGCAGTGAAGGCGACATGGGCGAGCAGTACTTC.

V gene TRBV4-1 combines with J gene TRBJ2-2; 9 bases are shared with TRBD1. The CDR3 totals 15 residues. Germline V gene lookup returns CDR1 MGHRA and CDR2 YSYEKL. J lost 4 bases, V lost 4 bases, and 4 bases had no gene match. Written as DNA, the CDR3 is TGCGCCAGCAGCCGCCCGGGACAGGGCACCGGGGAGCTGTTTTTT. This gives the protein CASSRPGQGTGELFF.

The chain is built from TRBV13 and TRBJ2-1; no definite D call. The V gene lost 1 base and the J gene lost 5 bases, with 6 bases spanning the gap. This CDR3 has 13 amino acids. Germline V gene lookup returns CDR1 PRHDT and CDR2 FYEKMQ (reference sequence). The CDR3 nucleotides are TGTGCCAGCAGCTTAGCGAACAACAATGAGCAGTTCTTC. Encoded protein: CASSLANNNEQFF.

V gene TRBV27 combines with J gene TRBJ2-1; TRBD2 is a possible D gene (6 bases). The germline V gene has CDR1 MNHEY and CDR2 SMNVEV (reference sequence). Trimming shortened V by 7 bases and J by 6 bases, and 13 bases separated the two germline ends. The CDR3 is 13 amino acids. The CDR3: CASTVEGGNEQFF. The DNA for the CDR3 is TGTGCCAGCACAGTGGAGGGCGGCAATGAGCAGTTCTTC.

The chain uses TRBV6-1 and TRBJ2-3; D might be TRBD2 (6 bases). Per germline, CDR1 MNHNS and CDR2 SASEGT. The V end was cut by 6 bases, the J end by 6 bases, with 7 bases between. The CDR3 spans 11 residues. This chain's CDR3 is CASRTRDTQYF. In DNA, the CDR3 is TGTGCCAGCAGGACTAGGGATACGCAGTATTTT.

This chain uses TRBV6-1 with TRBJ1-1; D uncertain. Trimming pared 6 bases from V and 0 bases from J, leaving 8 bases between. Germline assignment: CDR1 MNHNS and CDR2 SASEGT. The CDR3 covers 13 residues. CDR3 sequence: CASRRELNTEAFF. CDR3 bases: TGTGCCAGCAGAAGGGAGTTGAACACTGAAGCTTTCTTT.

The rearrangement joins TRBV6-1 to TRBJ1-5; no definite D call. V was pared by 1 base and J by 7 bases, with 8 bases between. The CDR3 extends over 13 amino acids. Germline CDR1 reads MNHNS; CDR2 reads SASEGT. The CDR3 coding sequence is TGTGCCAGCAGTGAAGGTATAGTGCAGCCCCAGCATTTT. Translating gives CASSEGIVQPQHF.

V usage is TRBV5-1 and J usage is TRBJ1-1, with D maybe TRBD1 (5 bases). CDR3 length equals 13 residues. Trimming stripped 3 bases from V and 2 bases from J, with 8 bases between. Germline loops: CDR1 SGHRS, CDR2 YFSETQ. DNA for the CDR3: TGCGCCAGCAGCTGGACACCAAACACTGAAGCTTTCTTT. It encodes CASSWTPNTEAFF.